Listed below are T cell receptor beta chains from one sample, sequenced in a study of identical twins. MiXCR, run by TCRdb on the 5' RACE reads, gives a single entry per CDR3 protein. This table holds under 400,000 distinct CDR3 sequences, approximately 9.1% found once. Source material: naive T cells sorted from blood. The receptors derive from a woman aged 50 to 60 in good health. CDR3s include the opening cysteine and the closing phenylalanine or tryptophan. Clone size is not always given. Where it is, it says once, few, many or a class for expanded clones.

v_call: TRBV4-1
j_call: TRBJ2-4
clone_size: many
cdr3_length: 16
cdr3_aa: CASSQGSGRAKNIQYF

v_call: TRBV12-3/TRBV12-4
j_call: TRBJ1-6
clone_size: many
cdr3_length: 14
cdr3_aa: CASSGTGPGSPLHF

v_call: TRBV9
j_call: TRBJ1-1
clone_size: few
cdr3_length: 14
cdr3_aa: CASSVATGGTEAFF

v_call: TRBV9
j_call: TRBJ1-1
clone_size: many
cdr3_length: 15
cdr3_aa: CASSVSQGPNTEAFF

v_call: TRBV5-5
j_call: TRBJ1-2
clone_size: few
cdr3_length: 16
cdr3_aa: CASSFKEQGINYGYTF

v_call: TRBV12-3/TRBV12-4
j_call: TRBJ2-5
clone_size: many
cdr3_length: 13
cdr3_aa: CASSLRPQETQYF

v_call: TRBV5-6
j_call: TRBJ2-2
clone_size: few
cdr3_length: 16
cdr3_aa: CASSRLDRPNTGELFF

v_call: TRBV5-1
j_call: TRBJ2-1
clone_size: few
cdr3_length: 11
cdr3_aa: CASRDGLEQFF

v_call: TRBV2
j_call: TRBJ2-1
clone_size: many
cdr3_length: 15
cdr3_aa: CASSEGTGSYNEQFF

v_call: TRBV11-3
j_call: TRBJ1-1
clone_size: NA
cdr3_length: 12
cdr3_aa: CASSKTYTEAFF

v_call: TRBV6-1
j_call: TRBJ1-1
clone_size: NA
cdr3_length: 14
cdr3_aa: CASSSRPGGTEAFF

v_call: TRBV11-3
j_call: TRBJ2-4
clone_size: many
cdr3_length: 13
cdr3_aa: CASSSRRENIQYF

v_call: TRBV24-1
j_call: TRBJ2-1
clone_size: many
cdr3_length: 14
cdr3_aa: CATRDTGIDNEQFF

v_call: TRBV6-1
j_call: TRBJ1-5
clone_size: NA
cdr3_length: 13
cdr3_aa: CASSEGSNQPQHF

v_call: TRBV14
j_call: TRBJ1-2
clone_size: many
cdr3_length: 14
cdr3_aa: CASSQVGANYGYTF

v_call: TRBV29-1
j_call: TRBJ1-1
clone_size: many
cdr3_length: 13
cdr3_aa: CSGATGGVTEAFF

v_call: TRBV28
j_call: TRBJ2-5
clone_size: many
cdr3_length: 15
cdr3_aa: CASSRPGRLEETQYF

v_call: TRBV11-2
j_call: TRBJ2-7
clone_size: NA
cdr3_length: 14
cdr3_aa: CASSLDVRGREQYF

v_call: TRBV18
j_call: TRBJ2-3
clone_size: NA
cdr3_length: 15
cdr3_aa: CASSLSTQSTDTQYF

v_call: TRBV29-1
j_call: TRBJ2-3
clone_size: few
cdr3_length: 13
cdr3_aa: CSVELLGPDTQYF

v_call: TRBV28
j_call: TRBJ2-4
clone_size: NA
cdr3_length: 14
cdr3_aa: CASKEDLAKNIQYF

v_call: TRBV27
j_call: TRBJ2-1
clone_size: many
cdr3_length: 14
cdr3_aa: CASSFGSGVNEQFF

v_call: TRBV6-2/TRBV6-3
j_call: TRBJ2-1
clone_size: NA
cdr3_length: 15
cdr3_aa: CASRLTSGDYNEQFF

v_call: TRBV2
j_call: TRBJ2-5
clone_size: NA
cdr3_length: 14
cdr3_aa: CASIGGGLAETQYF

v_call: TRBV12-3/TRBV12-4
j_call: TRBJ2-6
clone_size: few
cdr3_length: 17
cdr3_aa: CASSRDSVYSGANVLTF

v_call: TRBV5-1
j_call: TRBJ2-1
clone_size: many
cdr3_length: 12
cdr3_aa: CASSLRVDEQFF

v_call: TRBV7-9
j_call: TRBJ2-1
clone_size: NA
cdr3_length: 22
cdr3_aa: CASSLGWGGRTDGLKRGNEQFF

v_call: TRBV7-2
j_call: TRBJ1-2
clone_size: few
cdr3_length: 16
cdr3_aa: CASSLVGQGLGYGYTF